These 22 T cell receptor beta chains originate from one sample sequenced in a study of T cells expressing NK-cell markers. TCRdb reworked the 5' RACE reads into one entry per CDR3 protein, no DNA. Found here are 150,000 or so distinct CDR3 sequences; the top ten clones hold about 18%. The sample comprised blood T cells: a sorted CD56 or NKG2C T cell subset, CD4+ or CD8+ T cells, or bulk PBMC T cells (not recorded which). These receptors were collected from a woman aged 18 to 69 in good health.

The chain combines TRBV5-1 with TRBJ2-7; the D call from TCRdb, TRBD2, cannot be confirmed without DNA. This CDR3 is 15 amino acids long. Germline loops: CDR1 SGHRS, CDR2 YFSETQ. The CDR3 reads CASSELAGEVYEQYF. The complete variable domain, with remaining parts taken from reference TRBV5-1 and TRBJ2-7, reads KAGVTQTPRYLIKTRGQQVTLSCSPISGHRSVSWYQQTPGQGLQFLFEYFSETQRNKGNFPGRFSGRQFSNSRSEMNVSTLELGDSALYLCASSELAGEVYEQYFGPGTRLTVT.

V and J are TRBV12-3 or TRBV12-4 and TRBJ2-1; TCRdb proposes TRBD2, but this gene call is untestable without DNA. The CDR3 is 13 residues long. Here the CDR3 reads CASSLSQGGEQFF.

The gene calls are TRBV20-1 and TRBJ1-2; lacking DNA, the TRBD1 call made by TCRdb goes unchecked. The CDR3 is 14 residues long. Germline CDR1 is DFQATT and CDR2 is SNEGSKA (reference sequence). CDR3 sequence: CSAVPGGPLYGYTF.

The V and J genes are TRBV4-1 and TRBJ1-1. CDR3 length: 18 residues. Germline V gives CDR1 MGHRA, CDR2 YSYEKL. This CDR3 is CASSPSRVFATGNTEAFF.

This chain uses TRBV10-3 with TRBJ1-5; TCRdb's D gene call, TRBD1, goes unchecked for lack of DNA. The CDR3 contains 15 residues. Germline assignment: CDR1 ENHRY and CDR2 SYGVKD. CDR3 amino acids: CAVRTDGNSNQPQHF.

The chain links TRBV4-2 to TRBJ2-5; TCRdb indicates TRBD1, and absent DNA this call remains unverified. Germline CDR1 LGHNA, CDR2 YNFKEQ. The CDR3 has 15 amino acids. CDR3 loop: CASSPQWTGKETQYF.

This clonotype registers medium-sized (0.01 to 0.1%) by frequency. The chain carries TRBV12-3 or TRBV12-4 and TRBJ1-2; the TRBD1 assignment by TCRdb is unverifiable without DNA. The CDR3 spans 14 residues. Here the CDR3 reads CASSSRDRVYGYTF.

The J gene is TRBJ2-1, the V gene TRBV12-3 or TRBV12-4; as DNA is missing, the TRBD2 call by TCRdb cannot be tested. The CDR3 totals 16 residues. The CDR3 region is CASSPGTSGPYNEQFF.

The chain links TRBV5-5 to TRBJ1-1; TCRdb's D call, TRBD1, is unchecked because there is no DNA. This CDR3 has 13 residues. Germline V gives CDR1 SGHKS, CDR2 YYEKEE (reference sequence). CDR3 sequence: CASSLGGDTEAFF.

V and J are TRBV5-1 and TRBJ2-3; no DNA is available, so the TRBD1 call from TCRdb remains unchecked. In germline, CDR1 is SGHRS, CDR2 YFSETQ. The CDR3 totals 16 residues. CDR3 in amino acids: CASSLVPLGSTDTQYF.

V gene TRBV5-1 combines with J gene TRBJ1-6. This CDR3 spans 14 amino acids. The V gene's germline CDR1 is SGHRS and CDR2 YFSETQ. The CDR3 here is CASSWAAEDSPLHF.

This chain uses TRBV2 with TRBJ1-2; TCRdb lists TRBD1, though no DNA is available to test this call. CDR3 length: 14 residues. Per germline, CDR1 SNHLY and CDR2 FYNNEI. The CDR3 loop reads CASSAPPGLYGYTF. Using reference TRBV2 and TRBJ1-2 for the parts outside the CDR3, the full variable domain is EPEVTQTPSHQVTQMGQEVILRCVPISNHLYFYWYRQILGQKVEFLVSFYNNEISEKSEIFDDQFSVERPDGSNFTLKIRSTKLEDSAMYFCASSAPPGLYGYTFGSGTRLTVV.

The genes are TRBV3-1 and TRBJ1-1; TCRdb's D gene call, TRBD1, goes unchecked for lack of DNA. Germline loops: CDR1 LGHDT, CDR2 YNNKEL (reference sequence). The CDR3 is made up of 14 amino acids. CDR3 residues: CASRTTGAFAEAFF.

The chain links TRBV11-2 to TRBJ2-7; TCRdb's D call of TRBD1 is untestable without DNA. The CDR3 consists of 16 residues. Germline lookup yields CDR1 SGHAT and CDR2 FQNNGV. The CDR3 here is CASSLFRGRGNGEQYF.

V usage is TRBV11-2 and J usage is TRBJ2-7; checking the TCRdb D call of TRBD2 is not possible without DNA. The CDR3 extends over 16 amino acids. Germline CDR1 reads SGHAT; CDR2 reads FQNNGV. The CDR3 is CASSLGSSGGYYEQYF. The full variable domain, with the rest looked up from reference TRBV11-2 and TRBJ2-7, is EAGVAQSPRYKIIEKRQSVAFWCNPISGHATLYWYQQILGQGPKLLIQFQNNGVVDDSQLPKDRFSAERLKGVDSTLKIQPAKLEDSAVYLCASSLGSSGGYYEQYFGPGTRLTVT.

V usage is TRBV20-1 and J usage is TRBJ2-1; TCRdb proposes TRBD2, but this gene call is untestable without DNA. Germline V gene lookup returns CDR1 DFQATT and CDR2 SNEGSKA (reference sequence). The CDR3 spans 17 residues. The CDR3 spells CSALGRGGLAAYNEQFF.

The chain combines TRBV2 with TRBJ2-7. The CDR3 spans 14 residues. Germline loops: CDR1 SNHLY, CDR2 FYNNEI. CDR3 protein: CASSADRGSYEQYF.

The gene calls are TRBV11-2 and TRBJ2-7; the D gene TCRdb calls, TRBD1, cannot be checked with no DNA. Germline-derived CDR1 and CDR2 are SGHAT and FQNNGV. The CDR3 consists of 17 residues. CDR3: CASSLFGGTGTLDEQYF.

The chain couples TRBV6-2 or TRBV6-3 to TRBJ1-1. Germline CDR1 MNHEY, CDR2 SVGEGT. This CDR3 contains 15 residues. The CDR3 protein is CASSYSWAGNTEAFF.

The chain has TRBV20-1 and TRBJ2-2. Germline CDR1 is DFQATT and CDR2 is SNEGSKA (reference sequence). The CDR3 length is 13 residues. CDR3 region: CSARTQYTGELFF.

The chain employs TRBV20-1 and TRBJ1-2; TCRdb designates TRBD1, a call that cannot be tested without DNA. The CDR3 sequence is 13 residues long. Germline CDR1 is DFQATT and CDR2 is SNEGSKA (reference sequence). CDR3: CSASPQGANGYTF.

The genes are TRBV28 and TRBJ2-7; TCRdb names TRBD2, which stays unverified in the absence of DNA. The length of the CDR3 is 13 residues. Germline lookup yields CDR1 MDHEN and CDR2 SYDVKM. The CDR3 here is CASSTQTSYEQYF.